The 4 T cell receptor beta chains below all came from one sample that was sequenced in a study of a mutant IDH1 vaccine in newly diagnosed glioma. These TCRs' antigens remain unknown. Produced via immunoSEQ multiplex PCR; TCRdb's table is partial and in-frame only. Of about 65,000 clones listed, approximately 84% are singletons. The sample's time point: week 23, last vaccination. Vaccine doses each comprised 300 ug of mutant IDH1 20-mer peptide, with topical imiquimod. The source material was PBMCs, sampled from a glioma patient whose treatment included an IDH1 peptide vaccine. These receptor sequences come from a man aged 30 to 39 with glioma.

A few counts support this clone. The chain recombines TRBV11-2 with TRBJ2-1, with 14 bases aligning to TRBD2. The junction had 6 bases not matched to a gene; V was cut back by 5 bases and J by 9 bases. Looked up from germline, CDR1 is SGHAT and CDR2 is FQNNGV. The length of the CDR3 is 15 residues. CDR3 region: CASSPTSGGGGEQFF. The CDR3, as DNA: TGTGCCAGCAGCCCGACTAGCGGGGGGGGAGGTGAGCAGTTCTTC.

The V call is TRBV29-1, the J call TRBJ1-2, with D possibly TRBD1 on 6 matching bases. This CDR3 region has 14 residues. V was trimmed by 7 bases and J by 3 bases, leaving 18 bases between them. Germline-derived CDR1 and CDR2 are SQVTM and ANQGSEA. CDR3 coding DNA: TGCAGCGCCGAGGCCTGGACAGTCCACTATGGCTACACCTTC. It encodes CSAEAWTVHYGYTF.

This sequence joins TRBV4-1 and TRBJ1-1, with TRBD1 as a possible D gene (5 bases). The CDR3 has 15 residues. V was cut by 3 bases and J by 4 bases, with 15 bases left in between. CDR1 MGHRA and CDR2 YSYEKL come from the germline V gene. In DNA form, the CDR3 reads TGCGCCAGCAGCCATCCACCCCCGGGGGTCACTGAAGCTTTCTTT. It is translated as CASSHPPPGVTEAFF.

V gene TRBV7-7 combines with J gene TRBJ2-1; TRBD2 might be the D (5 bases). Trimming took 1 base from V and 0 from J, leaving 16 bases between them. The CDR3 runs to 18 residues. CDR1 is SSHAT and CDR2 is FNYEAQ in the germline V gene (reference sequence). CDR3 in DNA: TGTGCCAGCAGCTTAGAGGTAGGGAGCGATAGCTCCTACAATGAGCAGTTCTTC. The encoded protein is CASSLEVGSDSSYNEQFF.